This T cell receptor (beta chain) stems from a study of blood T cell repertoires in COVID-19. Authors' processing steps: Reference gene primer amplification in the assay estimated nucleated cell counts. Clones were read by immunoSEQ multiplex PCR, and TCRdb kept only the in-frame ones, dropping some. V and J calls and clone size are those listed in that table; D and trimming were worked out from the DNA. The sample includes approximately 61,000 clones, approximately 86% seen only once; the top ten take about 14%. The receptor comes from a human donor in a cohort sampled during active COVID-19. Sequences were obtained from peripheral blood.

CDR3 DNA sequence: TGTGCCAGCAGTGACAGGTATCAATTAGCCAAAAACATTCAGTACTTC. This encodes CASSDRYQLAKNIQYF. This chain joins TRBV2 and TRBJ2-4; D unclear. The CDR3 is 16 amino acids. V lost 3 bases and J lost 0, with 12 bases in between. Germline lookup yields CDR1 SNHLY and CDR2 FYNNEI.